This T cell receptor beta chain derives from a study of blood T cells in healthy people across ages. Whole-study context: Per every two T cells, about one barcoded beta molecule was captured by template switching. The study, taken as a whole, reports: Per million T cells, TCR beta diversity dropped about linearly as age rose.

Primed by a sample-barcoded 5' primer and a J-beta primer mix, a second PCR proceeded for about 7 to 11 cycles. TCRdb used MiXCR to reprocess the 5' RACE reads, holding one entry per CDR3 protein. The sample consists of approximately 790,000 distinct CDR3 sequences, about 59% of them appearing once. Remarks on this clonotype: Its matching antigen is unknown.

The CDR3 is made up of 12 amino acids. V was pared by 4 bases and J by 7 bases, with 9 bases between. Germline lookup yields CDR1 SEHNR and CDR2 FQNEAQ (reference sequence). Healthy Caucasian individuals from Russia aged roughly 6 to 90 served as donors. For every donor, a draw yielded roughly 9.3 milliliters of peripheral blood. The receptor was derived from a man aged 30 to 39 in good health. The sequencing input was blood. V usage is TRBV7-9 and J usage is TRBJ2-3, with D uncertain. The CDR3 nucleotides are TGTGCCAGCAGCTCAAACGCGAATACGCAGTATTTT. Translated, it gives CASSSNANTQYF.